This is a list of T cell receptor beta chains from one sample in a study of shared clonotypes between healthy human individuals. The assay was immunoSEQ multiplex PCR, and TCRdb's table has in-frame clones only and misses some. In the table there are about 2.2 million clones, over 85% of which are singletons. Sequenced: naive CD8+ T cells from PBMCs. Receptor source: a man aged 18 to 30 in good health. Some clones in this sample may be carry-over from other donors' samples. Both conserved end residues are part of each CDR3. The D gene is left open where the match is weak. A clone size is listed for some rows: how often the clone was seen (once, few, many), or a class if it is expanded.

clone_size: .
j_call: TRBJ2-3
v_call: TRBV2
d_call: .
cdr3_aa: CASYREIGTDTQYF
cdr3_nt: TGTGCCAGCTACCGGGAGATTGGCACAGATACGCAGTATTTT

clone_size: .
j_call: TRBJ2-1
v_call: TRBV19
d_call: .
cdr3_aa: CASSIRQASYNEQFF
cdr3_nt: TGTGCCAGTAGTATTCGACAGGCGTCCTACAATGAGCAGTTCTTC

clone_size: .
j_call: TRBJ1-5
v_call: TRBV28
d_call: TRBD1
cdr3_aa: CASSSVNEQGRGKPQHF
cdr3_nt: TGTGCCAGCAGTTCGGTTAATGAACAGGGGAGAGGGAAGCCCCAGCATTTT

clone_size: .
j_call: TRBJ2-1
v_call: TRBV15
d_call: .
cdr3_aa: CATSAIGEQFF
cdr3_nt: TGTGCCACCTCAGCGATCGGTGAGCAGTTCTTC

clone_size: once
j_call: TRBJ2-7
v_call: TRBV2
d_call: .
cdr3_aa: CASSETGRDYEQYF
cdr3_nt: TGTGCCAGCAGTGAAACGGGCAGGGACTACGAGCAGTACTTC

clone_size: .
j_call: TRBJ1-1
v_call: TRBV6-1
d_call: .
cdr3_aa: CASGGRMNTEAFF
cdr3_nt: TGTGCCAGCGGGGGCAGGATGAACACTGAAGCTTTCTTT

clone_size: once
j_call: TRBJ2-1
v_call: TRBV2
d_call: .
cdr3_aa: CASTRPGSGAFNEQFF
cdr3_nt: TGTGCCAGCACAAGGCCCGGGAGCGGCGCGTTCAATGAGCAGTTCTTC

clone_size: .
j_call: TRBJ2-4
v_call: TRBV28
d_call: .
cdr3_aa: CASSPRTGFSIQYF
cdr3_nt: TGTGCCAGCAGTCCTCGGACCGGCTTTAGCATTCAGTACTTC

clone_size: .
j_call: TRBJ2-7
v_call: TRBV28
d_call: TRBD2
cdr3_aa: CASSPLRLAGAYEQYF
cdr3_nt: TGTGCCAGCAGTCCCCTCCGACTAGCGGGGGCCTACGAGCAGTACTTC

clone_size: .
j_call: TRBJ2-7
v_call: TRBV27
d_call: TRBD1
cdr3_aa: CASSPRDREKEGQQYF
cdr3_nt: TGTGCCAGCAGTCCCAGGGACAGGGAGAAAGAAGGACAGCAGTACTTC

clone_size: .
j_call: TRBJ1-2
v_call: TRBV29-1
d_call: .
cdr3_aa: CSVAVGVGEGGYTF
cdr3_nt: TGCAGCGTTGCGGTGGGTGTCGGGGAGGGTGGCTACACCTTC

clone_size: .
j_call: TRBJ2-7
v_call: TRBV7-9
d_call: .
cdr3_aa: CASSLEPGPYEQYF
cdr3_nt: TGTGCCAGCAGCTTAGAGCCGGGCCCCTACGAGCAGTACTTC

clone_size: .
j_call: TRBJ2-4
v_call: TRBV5-1
d_call: .
cdr3_aa: CASSFFPGGHIQYF
cdr3_nt: TGCGCCAGCAGCTTTTTCCCTGGCGGGCACATTCAGTACTTC

clone_size: .
j_call: TRBJ2-2
v_call: TRBV7-9
d_call: TRBD2
cdr3_aa: CASSPSGGSNTGELFF
cdr3_nt: TGTGCCAGCAGCCCCTCGGGGGGATCCAACACCGGGGAGCTGTTTTTT

clone_size: .
j_call: TRBJ2-6
v_call: TRBV7-9
d_call: TRBD1
cdr3_aa: CASFGGQGSSGANVLTF
cdr3_nt: TGTGCCAGCTTCGGGGGACAGGGGTCCTCTGGGGCCAACGTCCTGACTTTC

clone_size: .
j_call: TRBJ1-1
v_call: TRBV7-9
d_call: .
cdr3_aa: CASSWGPAEAFF
cdr3_nt: TGTGCCAGCAGCTGGGGGCCGGCTGAAGCTTTCTTT

clone_size: .
j_call: TRBJ2-3
v_call: TRBV18
d_call: TRBD2
cdr3_aa: CASTLAGSTDTQYF
cdr3_nt: TGTGCCAGCACCCTAGCGGGAAGCACAGATACGCAGTATTTT

clone_size: .
j_call: TRBJ2-7
v_call: TRBV5-1
d_call: .
cdr3_aa: CASSSGDLRRYF
cdr3_nt: TGCGCCAGCAGCTCCGGGGACCTCCGGCGGTACTTC

clone_size: once
j_call: TRBJ2-1
v_call: TRBV28
d_call: TRBD2
cdr3_aa: CASSSQVAGWDEQFF
cdr3_nt: TGTGCCAGCAGTTCGCAAGTAGCGGGATGGGATGAGCAGTTCTTC

clone_size: .
j_call: TRBJ2-7
v_call: TRBV19
d_call: TRBD1
cdr3_aa: CASSIQGVFAEQYF
cdr3_nt: TGTGCCAGTAGTATTCAGGGGGTTTTCGCCGAGCAGTACTTC

clone_size: once
j_call: TRBJ1-5
v_call: TRBV4-1
d_call: .
cdr3_aa: CASSHATVRDTDQPQHF
cdr3_nt: TGCGCCAGCAGCCATGCGACGGTCCGGGACACCGATCAGCCCCAGCATTTT

clone_size: once
j_call: TRBJ1-2
v_call: TRBV13
d_call: .
cdr3_aa: CASSQEAFQEANYGYTF
cdr3_nt: TGTGCCAGCAGTCAAGAAGCTTTTCAGGAAGCTAACTATGGCTACACCTTC

clone_size: once
j_call: TRBJ1-2
v_call: TRBV19
d_call: .
cdr3_aa: CASSAGRAAGYTF
cdr3_nt: TGTGCCAGTAGTGCAGGTCGGGCTGCTGGCTACACCTTC

clone_size: .
j_call: TRBJ1-2
v_call: TRBV2
d_call: TRBD1
cdr3_aa: CASSDRPGGGGIYGYTF
cdr3_nt: TGTGCCAGCAGTGATCGTCCAGGGGGCGGGGGAATCTATGGCTACACCTTC

clone_size: .
j_call: TRBJ2-1
v_call: TRBV2
d_call: .
cdr3_aa: CASSGFGRNEQFF
cdr3_nt: TGTGCCAGCAGTGGGTTTGGGAGAAATGAGCAGTTCTTC

clone_size: once
j_call: TRBJ1-2
v_call: TRBV7-8
d_call: .
cdr3_aa: CASSLLRAGYGYTF
cdr3_nt: TGTGCCAGCAGCTTGCTTAGGGCGGGCTATGGCTACACCTTC

clone_size: .
j_call: TRBJ1-1
v_call: TRBV4-1
d_call: TRBD1
cdr3_aa: CASGQGEAFF
cdr3_nt: TGCGCCAGCGGACAGGGTGAAGCTTTCTTT

clone_size: .
j_call: TRBJ2-7
v_call: TRBV2
d_call: .
cdr3_aa: CASRGGTAPTHEQYF
cdr3_nt: TGTGCCAGCAGGGGTGGGACGGCGCCTACCCACGAGCAGTACTTC

clone_size: .
j_call: TRBJ2-1
v_call: TRBV7-8
d_call: TRBD1
cdr3_aa: CASSNRQGAYNEQFF
cdr3_nt: TGTGCCAGCAGCAATCGACAGGGGGCTTACAATGAGCAGTTCTTC

clone_size: .
j_call: TRBJ2-7
v_call: TRBV21-1
d_call: .
cdr3_aa: CASSSRQRDRGYEQYF
cdr3_nt: TGTGCCAGCAGCTCCAGGCAGCGGGATCGGGGCTACGAGCAGTACTTC

clone_size: .
j_call: TRBJ2-1
v_call: TRBV2
d_call: .
cdr3_aa: CASMAPDNEQFF
cdr3_nt: TGTGCCAGCATGGCACCCGACAATGAGCAGTTCTTC

clone_size: once
j_call: TRBJ2-4
v_call: TRBV7-8
d_call: .
cdr3_aa: CASSLALVAKNIQYF
cdr3_nt: TGTGCCAGCAGCTTAGCCCTGGTAGCCAAAAACATTCAGTACTTC

clone_size: .
j_call: TRBJ2-2
v_call: TRBV27
d_call: TRBD2
cdr3_aa: CASTGTSENGELFF
cdr3_nt: TGTGCCAGCACCGGGACTAGCGAAAACGGGGAGCTGTTTTTT

clone_size: .
j_call: TRBJ1-1
v_call: TRBV29-1
d_call: .
cdr3_aa: CSVRGSDTEAFF
cdr3_nt: TGCAGCGTGAGAGGGTCGGACACTGAAGCTTTCTTT

clone_size: .
j_call: TRBJ2-7
v_call: TRBV6-1
d_call: TRBD1
cdr3_aa: CATLGTASGQYF
cdr3_nt: TGTGCCACCCTGGGGACAGCCTCTGGGCAGTACTTC

clone_size: .
j_call: TRBJ2-7
v_call: TRBV7-2
d_call: .
cdr3_aa: CASSDGLGAYEQYF
cdr3_nt: TGTGCCAGCAGCGACGGACTCGGGGCCTACGAGCAGTACTTC

clone_size: .
j_call: TRBJ2-7
v_call: TRBV9
d_call: TRBD2
cdr3_aa: CASSPGLAGYEQYF
cdr3_nt: TGTGCCAGCAGCCCGGGGCTAGCGGGGTACGAGCAGTACTTC